What follows is one T cell receptor beta chain and its context. Its target is not known. Some clones are missing from TCRdb's copy, which holds only in-frame ones; the method was immunoSEQ multiplex PCR. Of tens of thousands of clones in the sample, roughly 91% were seen once. The data stem from a study of lymphopenia after photon versus proton radiotherapy. V was pared by 1 base and J by 10 bases, with 8 bases of the junction left unmatched. Germline CDR1 reads LGHNA; CDR2 reads YSLEER. The CDR3 is 16 residues long. Overall study results and limits: A bigger post-nadir fall in TCR diversity correlated inversely with survival time in deceased patients. After the lymphocyte nadir, photon-treated repertoires showed oligoclonal expansion, especially of CD8+ Temra cells. Authors raise, but do not show, better survival with proton therapy. Proton therapy kept repertoires fairly stable, unlike photons, which gained effector/memory cells.

The rearrangement links TRBV4-3 to TRBJ2-1, with 12 positions matching TRBD2. The input for sequencing was peripheral blood, taken from a patient treated with proton-based radiotherapy. The receptor was isolated from a man older than 75 with esophageal cancer. CDR3 nucleotide sequence: TGCGCCAGCAGCCAAGGGTGGCTGCTAGCGGGAGGGGAGCAGTTCTTC. This codes for CASSQGWLLAGGEQFF.